This T cell receptor (beta chain) was found in a study of blood T cell repertoires in COVID-19. Across the study: There were acute and convalescent COVID-19 samples, and they came from the United States, Italy and Spain.

In the authors' methods: Reference gene primers were amplified, and this amplification served to estimate nucleated cell counts. Generated by immunoSEQ multiplex PCR, the TCRdb table keeps only in-frame clones and is missing some. The DNA was the basis for D and trimming; V, J and clone size are from that table. The sample yields fewer than 450,000 clones, roughly nine tenths seen once. The cohort comprised adults aged about 18 to 89 years residing in 20 to 30 US areas. Cohort 3 recovery required two negative PCRs, clearance, or symptom resolution. The ends lost 5 bases at V and 2 bases at J; junction bases unmatched: 10. Germline CDR1 SGHTA, CDR2 FQGNSA. The CDR3 totals 16 residues.

V and J are TRBV7-2 and TRBJ2-5; the match to TRBD1 covers 8 bases. The sequenced sample was PBMCs or T cells enriched from blood (not recorded which). This TCR came from a woman under 40 who had recovered from COVID-19. In nucleotides, the CDR3 is TGTGCCAGCAGCCTTCCAGGGGGCCGTCGTCAAGAGACCCAGTACTTC. It encodes CASSLPGGRRQETQYF.